This T cell receptor (beta chain) is from a study of cytomegalovirus exposure and HLA in healthy donors. Points on this clone: Antigen specificity is unknown.

Study-wide results and limits: An analysis that came later showed most CMV-associated TCR beta chains appearing HLA-restricted. The study dropped some indistinguishable V segments, TRBV6-2 and TRBV6-3 among them. The study designated 160 or so TCR beta chains cytomegalovirus-associated.

Trimming took off 9 bases at V and 7 bases at J, with 22 bases between the two ends. The CDR3 runs to 14 residues. Germline V gene sequence: CDR1 SNHLY, CDR2 FYNNEI. PCR involved 60 Vbeta and 13 Jbeta primers. Produced via immunoSEQ multiplex PCR; TCRdb's table is partial and in-frame only. The sample has 93,000 or so clones; roughly 80% are singletons. Sequenced material: PBMCs. The sequence derives from a man aged 50-60 years in good health and CMV-seropositive. The chain combines TRBV2 with TRBJ2-7; TRBD2 is a possible D gene (6 bases). The CDR3 reads CASSRDSSVREQYF. The CDR3 DNA reads TGTGCCAGTTCACGGGACTCTTCCGTGAGGGAGCAGTACTTC.